Below, 32 T cell receptor beta chains from the same sample are listed, as sequenced in a study of T cell repertoires in cytomegalovirus infection. These receptors lack a known antigen. TCRdb passed the reads through MiXCR, listing each CDR3 protein once. Of approximately 990,000 distinct CDR3 sequences listed, around 29% are singletons. The source material was cultured CD8+ T cells from PBMCs, sampled from culture after CMV antigen stimulation. Receptors originate from a human donor in good health (CMV status not recorded). Some clones in this sample may be carry-over from other donors' samples.

This rearrangement joins TRBV27 to TRBJ2-1; the D gene is possibly TRBD2 (5 bases). V was pared by 1 base and J by 8 bases, with 18 bases between. CDR1 is MNHEY and CDR2 is SMNVEV in the germline V gene (reference sequence). The CDR3 runs to 16 residues. CDR3 protein: CASSLFGNPKIDEQFF. Here the CDR3 DNA reads TGTGCCAGCAGTTTATTCGGGAATCCGAAGATCGATGAGCAGTTCTTC.

V is TRBV6-6 and J is TRBJ2-1; TRBD1 agrees at 9 bases. CDR3 length: 18 residues. Germline V lookup: CDR1 MNHNY, CDR2 SVGAGI (reference sequence). Trimming took 7 bases from V and 2 from J; bases not matched to a gene: 15. CDR3 residues: CASKDPGRTGGAYNEQFF. DNA of the CDR3: TGTGCCAGCAAAGACCCTGGGCGCACAGGGGGCGCCTACAATGAGCAGTTCTTC.

Many counts were recorded for this clonotype. The rearrangement joins TRBV7-9 to TRBJ1-4; 7 bases map to TRBD1. V gave up 6 bases and J gave up 5 bases; unmatched junction bases: 9. Germline V gives CDR1 SEHNR, CDR2 FQNEAQ (reference sequence). The CDR3 is 15 amino acids. This CDR3 is CASRSGGQKNEKLFF. The CDR3 DNA reads as TGTGCCAGCAGATCCGGGGGACAGAAAAATGAAAAACTGTTTTTT.

This clonotype was counted a few times. J is TRBJ1-2 and V is TRBV7-9; D ambiguous. The CDR3 extends over 15 amino acids. Germline lookup yields CDR1 SEHNR and CDR2 FQNEAQ (reference sequence). V was cut by 1 base and J by 6 bases, with 15 bases left in between. The CDR3 DNA sequence: TGTGCCAGCAGCTTAGAATTTGGAGGGATTGATGGCTACACCTTC. It encodes CASSLEFGGIDGYTF.

V usage is TRBV9 and J usage is TRBJ1-1; TRBD1 matches 9 bases. Germline V gives CDR1 SGDLS, CDR2 YYNGEE. This CDR3 is 14 amino acids long. The V segment lost 3 bases and the J segment 4 bases; nucleotides outside the gene matches: 4. The DNA of the CDR3 is TGTGCCAGCAGCGGTGACAGGGGGGTCACTGAAGCTTTCTTT. It specifies CASSGDRGVTEAFF.

The chain is built from TRBV27 and TRBJ2-7; D might be TRBD1 (6 bases). The germline V and J ends were trimmed by 4 bases and 8 bases, with 24 bases remaining between them. The CDR3 spans 16 residues. Germline V gene lookup returns CDR1 MNHEY and CDR2 SMNVEV (reference sequence). The DNA for the CDR3 is TGTGCCAGCAGTTCCACCACCCAGGACAGAAGATGGAAGCAGTACGTC. Encoded protein: CASSSTTQDRRWKQYV.

In its sample, this clonotype was seen many times. The chain combines TRBV9 with TRBJ2-1, with D unresolved. The CDR3 spans 15 residues. Trimming removed 5 bases at V and 1 base at J, with 13 bases between. Germline CDR1 SGDLS, CDR2 YYNGEE. This chain's CDR3 is CASRPISRSYNEQFF. DNA for the CDR3: TGTGCCAGCAGACCTATCTCAAGGTCCTACAATGAGCAGTTCTTC.

This clonotype occurred many times. The genes are TRBV7-6 and TRBJ2-2; 7 nucleotides match TRBD2. The CDR3 loop spans 15 amino acids. J was trimmed by 9 bases and V by 3 bases; bases with no gene match: 10. Germline CDR1 and CDR2: SGHVS and FNYEAQ. The CDR3 DNA reads as TGTGCCAGCAGCTTCGAGGCGGGGGACTCCCGGGAGCTGTTTTTT. Protein product: CASSFEAGDSRELFF.

This clonotype was observed a handful of times. This rearrangement joins TRBV10-3 to TRBJ2-7; 8 bases match TRBD1. J lost 6 bases, V lost 6 bases, and 7 bases had no gene match. The CDR3 runs 13 residues. Germline values: CDR1 ENHRY, CDR2 SYGVKD. CDR3 bases: TGTGCCATCAGAGCCGGACAGGGCGGCGAGCAGTACGTC. Its protein is CAIRAGQGGEQYV.

The chain carries TRBV27 and TRBJ1-2, with 8 nucleotides matching TRBD1. The CDR3 sequence is 14 residues long. V lost 0 bases to trimming and J lost 14 bases; unmatched junction nucleotides: 11. Germline V gives CDR1 MNHEY, CDR2 SMNVEV (reference sequence). CDR3 sequence: CASSLSRGQARLTF. The CDR3 DNA reads as TGTGCCAGCAGTTTATCGAGGGGACAGGCGCGTTTAACCTTC.

In this sample, this clonotype turned up many times. The chain combines TRBV7-8 with TRBJ2-1; D assignment may be TRBD1 or TRBD2 (7 bases each). Germline CDR1 is SGHVS and CDR2 is FQNEAQ. CDR3 size: 14 residues. The V and J ends lost 3 bases and 9 bases respectively, with 15 bases between them. The CDR3 nucleotides are TGTGCCAGCAGCTTCCGGAGCAGGGGGGGTGAGCAGTTCTTC. Translating gives CASSFRSRGGEQFF.

This chain joins TRBV6-1 and TRBJ1-2; 8 bases agree with TRBD1. The germline V gene encodes CDR1 MNHNS and CDR2 SASEGT. The length of the CDR3 is 14 residues. The V gene end was trimmed by 1 base and the J gene end by 8 bases; junction bases not matched to a gene: 6. The CDR3 reads CASSEGDDRGGYTF. The CDR3 DNA reads TGTGCCAGCAGTGAAGGGGACGACAGGGGAGGCTACACCTTC.

The chain carries TRBV27 and TRBJ2-5, with 9 bases lining up with TRBD1. CDR3 length equals 15 residues. Unmatched junction bases numbered 8, after V lost 8 bases and J lost 1 base. Germline CDR1 and CDR2: MNHEY and SMNVEV (reference sequence). The CDR3 coding sequence is TGTGCCAGCGCCGCGGGACAGGGTTCCCAAGAGACCCAGTACTTC. Translation gives CASAAGQGSQETQYF.

This clonotype was counted a few times. The chain recombines TRBV19 with TRBJ2-7; possible D gene TRBD1, 6 bases. This CDR3 comprises 13 residues. Per germline, CDR1 LNHDA and CDR2 SQIVND (reference sequence). Deletions cut 5 bases from V and 5 bases from J, with 13 bases between. CDR3 sequence reads: CASSSRPGDEQYV. CDR3 DNA sequence: TGTGCCAGTAGTTCCCGGCCAGGGGACGAGCAGTACGTC.

This chain links TRBV6-1 with TRBJ2-7; possible D gene TRBD2, 6 bases. The CDR3 loop spans 14 amino acids. Looked up from germline, CDR1 is MNHNS and CDR2 is SASEGT. Trimming took 1 base from V and 0 from J, leaving 7 bases between them. The CDR3 is CASSEVAASYEQYF. The CDR3 DNA reads TGTGCCAGCAGTGAAGTAGCGGCCTCCTACGAGCAGTACTTC.

As concerns this clonotype: This may come from a read error, since a much larger clone is one base off. The gene calls are TRBV12-3 or TRBV12-4 and TRBJ2-4; no clear D. This CDR3 region has 13 residues. The CDR3 DNA reads TGTGTCAGCAGTTTAAAAGCCAAAAACATTCAGTACTTC. It encodes CVSSLKAKNIQYF.

With respect to this clonotype: This may stem from a read error, because a much larger clone lies one nucleotide away. The CDR3 DNA follows: TGTGCCAGCAGTTTAGCGTCCGTACTTGAAGCTTTCTTT. Translating gives CASSLASVLEAFF. The chain links TRBV12-3 or TRBV12-4 to TRBJ1-1; D unclear. The CDR3 length is 13 residues. The V end was cut by 0 bases, the J end by 7 bases, with 9 bases between.

This clonotype was recorded a few times. The chain combines TRBV10-3 with TRBJ1-1; D is unclear. Germline V CDR1 and CDR2: ENHRY, SYGVKD. The CDR3 runs to 16 residues. The germline V and J ends were trimmed by 4 bases and 5 bases, with 20 bases remaining between them. CDR3 in amino acids: CAISVSTTPSGTEAFF. The CDR3 DNA sequence: TGTGCCATCAGTGTTTCGACAACTCCCTCGGGAACTGAAGCTTTCTTT.

The chain links TRBV6-5 to TRBJ1-2; 11 nucleotides line up with TRBD1. J gave up 8 bases and V 6 bases, and 8 bases lay outside the gene matches. Germline loops: CDR1 MNHEY, CDR2 SVGAGI. The CDR3 has 14 amino acids. The CDR3 DNA follows: TGTGCCAGCAGAATCGGACAGGGGGCGAGGGGCTACACCTTC. It translates to CASRIGQGARGYTF.

The chain uses TRBV6-1 and TRBJ2-7; D unclear. The V gene's germline CDR1 is MNHNS and CDR2 SASEGT. V was trimmed by 7 bases and J by 2 bases, leaving 12 bases between them. The CDR3 length is 13 residues. The CDR3 is CASTIKWTYEQYF. The DNA for the CDR3 is TGTGCCAGCACCATAAAATGGACCTACGAGCAGTACTTC.

The rearrangement links TRBV4-3 to TRBJ2-6; D call uncertain. This CDR3 contains 19 residues. The V and J ends lost 2 bases and 0 bases respectively, with 17 bases between them. From germline, CDR1 is LGHNA and CDR2 YSLEER. The CDR3, as DNA: TGCGCCAGCAGCCAAACCGACATAGGTACCATCTCTGGGGCCAACGTCCTGACTTTC. This codes for CASSQTDIGTISGANVLTF.

In this sample, this clonotype turned up a few times. The chain uses TRBV24-1 and TRBJ2-2; D is unresolved. Per the germline V gene, CDR1 is KGHDR and CDR2 is SFDVKD. Trimming stripped 10 bases from V and 4 bases from J, with 9 bases between. The CDR3 consists of 12 residues. The CDR3 spells CATQVPTGELFF. CDR3 sequence (DNA): TGTGCCACTCAGGTTCCCACCGGGGAGCTGTTTTTT.

This clonotype appeared many times. In nucleotides, the CDR3 is TGTGCCAGCAGCCCACGGACTAGCGGGGTGTACCAAGAGACCCAGTACTTC. Translation: CASSPRTSGVYQETQYF. V gene TRBV7-2 combines with J gene TRBJ2-5, with 12 bases matching TRBD2. The germline V gene has CDR1 SGHTA and CDR2 FQGNSA. The CDR3 is 17 amino acids. After removal of 5 bases from V and 0 bases from J, the junction contained 7 bases not matched to a gene. The variable domain in full, completed from reference TRBV7-2 and TRBJ2-5, reads GAGVSQSPSNKVTEKGKDVELRCDPISGHTALYWYRQSLGQGLEFLIYFQGNSAPDKSGLPSDRFSAERTGGSVSTLTIQRTQQEDSAVYLCASSPRTSGVYQETQYFGPGTRLLVL.

This clonotype was detected a few times. The gene calls are TRBV18 and TRBJ2-1, with D possibly called TRBD1 or TRBD2 (7 bases each). Trimming shortened V by 1 base and J by 5 bases, and 15 bases separated the two germline ends. The CDR3 spans 16 residues. Germline V lookup: CDR1 KGHSH, CDR2 LQKENI. The CDR3, as DNA: TGTGCCAGCTCACCACGGGAGGGGGCTGCCCACAATGAGCAGTTCTTC. Translating it yields CASSPREGAAHNEQFF.

The rearrangement links TRBV7-2 to TRBJ1-4; a weak D match, TRBD1 (5 bases). V was trimmed by 3 bases and J by 8 bases, leaving 16 bases between them. The CDR3 spans 15 residues. In germline, CDR1 is SGHTA, CDR2 FQGNSA. The CDR3 is CASSFLVRVGEKLFF. The CDR3 DNA reads TGTGCCAGCAGCTTCTTGGTCAGGGTAGGAGAAAAACTGTTTTTT.

This clonotype was counted at least ten times. V usage is TRBV12-3 or TRBV12-4 and J usage is TRBJ2-1; no firm D call. The V end lost 5 bases, the J end lost 3 bases, and 8 bases lay between the germline ends. The CDR3 sequence is 13 residues long. CDR3 in DNA: TGTGCCAGCAGTGGGAATGGCTACAATGAGCAGTTCTTC. This gives the protein CASSGNGYNEQFF.

This chain joins TRBV6-2 or TRBV6-3 and TRBJ2-5; the D gene is possibly TRBD2 (5 bases). The CDR3 extends over 15 amino acids. Germline V gene data show CDR1 as MNHEY and CDR2 as SVGEGT. V shed 6 bases and J shed 5 bases, with 19 bases lying between them. This CDR3 is CASSIGESSMETQYF. DNA of the CDR3: TGTGCCAGCAGCATCGGGGAATCGTCTATGGAGACCCAGTACTTC.

This clonotype appeared a few times. This chain uses TRBV7-8 with TRBJ1-3; D perhaps matches TRBD1 (6 bases). Trimming took 8 bases from V and 3 from J, leaving 11 bases between them. The V gene's germline CDR1 is SGHVS and CDR2 FQNEAQ. The CDR3 loop spans 13 amino acids. CDR3 sequence (DNA): TGTGCCAGCGGGGGGGCTAATGGAAACACCATATATTTT. Its protein product is CASGGANGNTIYF.

A few counts support this clonotype. This chain links TRBV20-1 with TRBJ1-1; possible D gene TRBD1, 5 bases. Germline V gene lookup returns CDR1 DFQATT and CDR2 SNEGSKA (reference sequence). This CDR3 comprises 13 residues. V was pared by 3 bases and J by 3 bases, with 11 bases between. CDR3 loop: CSARTVDYTEAFF. CDR3 bases: TGCAGTGCTAGGACAGTTGACTACACTGAAGCTTTCTTT.

Remarks on this clonotype: A much bigger clone sits one base away, suggesting this may be a read error. The conserved phenylalanine or tryptophan normally closing the CDR3 is absent here, so this likely arose from a read error. The V and J genes are TRBV7-8 and TRBJ1-4, with 10 bases aligning to TRBD1. The CDR3 contains 15 residues. In germline, CDR1 is SGHVS, CDR2 FQNEAQ. Losses at the gene ends were 2 bases for V and 8 bases for J; bases not matched to a gene: 5. CDR3 sequence reads: CASSLRQGAREKLFS. The CDR3 bases are TGTGCCAGCAGCTTAAGACAGGGGGCTCGAGAAAAACTGTTTTCT.

The J gene is TRBJ1-6, the V gene TRBV27; D may be TRBD1 (6 bases). In germline, CDR1 is MNHEY, CDR2 SMNVEV (reference sequence). The CDR3 length is 14 residues. V dropped 2 bases and J dropped 7 bases, with 9 bases sitting between them. CDR3 sequence reads: CASSLGGHNSPLHF. In DNA, the CDR3 is TGTGCCAGCAGTTTAGGGGGGCACAATTCACCCCTCCACTTT.

This clonotype was counted ten times or more. The CDR3 DNA reads TGTGCCAGCAGTCCCCCTGAGGACACAGATACGCAGTATTTT. Protein: CASSPPEDTDTQYF. The J gene is TRBJ2-3, the V gene TRBV6-1, with D unresolved. Deletions cut 5 bases from V and 2 bases from J, with 11 bases between. Looked up from germline, CDR1 is MNHNS and CDR2 is SASEGT. This CDR3 spans 14 amino acids.